This T cell receptor (beta chain) comes out of a study of preoperative IRX-2 immunotherapy in early breast cancer. The germline V gene encodes CDR1 SGHRS and CDR2 YFSETQ. This CDR3 is 15 amino acids long. V lost 4 bases, J lost 0 bases, and 10 bases lay in between. TCRdb's copy holds only in-frame clones and misses some; the assay was immunoSEQ multiplex PCR. The sample has 6,200 or so clones, 60% to 85% seen once; the top ten hold around 20%. Treatment indicated: preoperative locoregional IRX-2 cytokine immunotherapy. This phase Ib study tested locoregional IRX-2 cytokine immunotherapy given before surgery. This clone occurred a few times.

V and J are TRBV5-1 and TRBJ1-4, with D hard to call. The receptor was isolated from a human donor with breast cancer. The sample consisted of tumor tissue, taken before IRX-2 immunotherapy. CDR3 region: CASSTIGATNEKLFF. The CDR3 DNA sequence: TGCGCCAGCAGCACAATTGGAGCAACTAATGAAAAACTGTTTTTT.